The 32 T cell receptor beta chains presented below share a single source sample, sequenced in a study of CD8 T cells in ankylosing spondylitis. TCRdb analysed the 5' RACE reads with MiXCR anew, one entry per CDR3 protein. Counted here are 250,000 or so distinct CDR3 sequences, 18% occurring once; the ten biggest clones make up around a third. Sequencing input: blood, either unsorted or a sorted T cell fraction (not recorded which). The receptors derive from a male donor with ankylosing spondylitis or in good health (not recorded which).

The V and J genes are TRBV20-1 and TRBJ2-1; tentatively, D is TRBD2 (6 bases). The V gene lost 0 bases and the J gene lost 12 bases, with 30 bases spanning the gap. The CDR3 is made up of 18 amino acids. The germline V gene has CDR1 DFQATT and CDR2 SNEGSKA (reference sequence). CDR3 in DNA: TGCAGTGCTAGAGATCGACCTGGCGGGACCGCCAGGGAGCAATGGCAGTTCTTC. As protein: CSARDRPGGTAREQWQFF.

This clonotype has only a few counts. V usage is TRBV12-3 or TRBV12-4 and J usage is TRBJ2-1; unclear D gene. The CDR3 is 13 amino acids. V shed 7 bases and J shed 0 bases, with 7 bases lying between them. The CDR3 DNA reads TGTGCCAGCAAAAGTAGCTCCTACAATGAGCAGTTCTTC. This encodes CASKSSSYNEQFF.

This clonotype was picked up many times. In DNA form, the CDR3 reads TGTGCCAGCAGTCGAGGACTGGACGACAATGAGCAGTTCTTC. Translating it yields CASSRGLDDNEQFF. The chain couples TRBV12-3 or TRBV12-4 to TRBJ2-1, with a weak D call TRBD2 (5 bases). CDR3 length: 14 amino acids. Trimming left V 5 bases short and J 5 bases short, with 13 bases between.

This chain uses TRBV6-5 with TRBJ1-1; D gene uncertain. Germline V lookup: CDR1 MNHEY, CDR2 SVGAGI. Trimming pared 0 bases from V and 0 bases from J, leaving 5 bases between. The CDR3 is 14 residues long. CDR3 amino acids: CASSYSKMNTEAFF. CDR3 nucleotides: TGTGCCAGCAGTTACTCGAAAATGAACACTGAAGCTTTCTTT.

This clonotype has only a few counts. This chain connects TRBV9 to TRBJ2-1; D may be TRBD1 (6 bases). CDR3 length: 13 amino acids. Trimming left V 5 bases short and J 7 bases short, with 13 bases between. Germline values: CDR1 SGDLS, CDR2 YYNGEE. The CDR3 DNA follows: TGTGCCAGCAGGAAAGGGGGTGAGAATGAGCAGTTCTTC. This codes for CASRKGGENEQFF. The full variable domain, rest sourced from reference TRBV9 and TRBJ2-1, is DSGVTQTPKHLITATGQRVTLRCSPRSGDLSVYWYQQSLDQGLQFLIQYYNGEERAKGNILERFSAQQFPDLHSELNLSSLELGDSALYFCASRKGGENEQFFGPGTRLTVL.

Regarding this clonotype: An end of the junction does not agree with germline; a read error may underlie this. The chain couples TRBV6-1 to TRBJ1-5; D possibly corresponds to TRBD1 (5 bases). Germline CDR1 and CDR2: MNHNS and SASEGT. The CDR3 has 16 residues. In DNA, the CDR3 is TGTGCCAGCAGGGAAGGGGCAGGGCATAGCAATCAGCCCCAGCATTTT. Protein: CASREGAGHSNQPQHF.

This clonotype was detected a few times. The rearrangement uses TRBV27 and TRBJ1-2; a possible D gene is TRBD1 (5 bases). CDR3 length: 12 residues. Germline assignment: CDR1 MNHEY and CDR2 SMNVEV (reference sequence). V shed 4 bases and J shed 8 bases, with 11 bases lying between them. CDR3 sequence: CASSSGWGGYTF. CDR3 nucleotides: TGTGCCAGCAGTTCGGGTTGGGGGGGCTACACCTTC.

The chain couples TRBV27 to TRBJ2-7, with TRBD2 identical over 9 bases. Germline V gene data show CDR1 as MNHEY and CDR2 as SMNVEV (reference sequence). The CDR3 totals 14 residues. V gave up 2 bases and J gave up 4 bases; unmatched junction bases: 3. CDR3 sequence (DNA): TGTGCCAGCAGTTTACGAGCGGGAGGTTACGAGCAGTACTTC. As protein: CASSLRAGGYEQYF.

In this sample, this clonotype turned up many times. The V call is TRBV6-5, the J call TRBJ2-7, with D perhaps TRBD1 (5 bases). The ends were cut back, 2 bases at V and 1 base at J, with 6 bases in the middle. Germline loops: CDR1 MNHEY, CDR2 SVGAGI. The CDR3 is 13 amino acids. In DNA, the CDR3 is TGTGCCAGCAGTTACAGGGGTTCCTACGAGCAGTACTTC. This translates into CASSYRGSYEQYF.

This clonotype was detected many times. This chain uses TRBV5-1 with TRBJ2-1; 11 bases agree with TRBD2. Trimming at V came to 2 bases and at J to 8 bases, leaving 0 bases not matched to a gene. This CDR3 contains 13 residues. The germline V gene encodes CDR1 SGHRS and CDR2 YFSETQ. The CDR3 DNA is TGCGCCAGCAGCTTACTAGCGGGAGATGAGCAGTTCTTC. Protein: CASSLLAGDEQFF.

This sequence joins TRBV12-3 or TRBV12-4 and TRBJ2-1; TRBD2 agrees at 9 bases. J gave up 3 bases and V 6 bases, and 9 bases lay outside the gene matches. CDR3 length equals 16 residues. CDR3 sequence: CASSYQSSGGYNEQFF. The CDR3 DNA follows: TGTGCCAGCAGCTACCAGAGTAGCGGGGGCTACAATGAGCAGTTCTTC.

This clonotype has a handful of counts. The chain recombines TRBV5-5 with TRBJ2-1, with D possibly matching TRBD2 (6 bases). CDR1 and CDR2 (germline): SGHKS, YYEKEE (reference sequence). There are 15 residues in the CDR3. The V end lost 2 bases, the J end lost 4 bases, and 13 bases lay between the germline ends. This chain's CDR3 is CASSFAGTIYNEQFF. The DNA of the CDR3 is TGTGCCAGCAGCTTCGCGGGGACCATTTACAATGAGCAGTTCTTC.

In its sample, this clonotype was seen many times. The genes are TRBV29-1 and TRBJ2-1; weak D call: TRBD2 (6 bases). The germline V gene has CDR1 SQVTM and CDR2 ANQGSEA. V lost 4 bases and J lost 4, with 14 bases in between. The CDR3 runs 14 residues. CDR3 amino acids: CSVVVSGLYNEQFF. The CDR3 DNA reads as TGCAGCGTTGTCGTAAGCGGGTTATACAATGAGCAGTTCTTC.

The V gene is TRBV12-3 or TRBV12-4, the J gene TRBJ2-1; 7 nucleotides align to TRBD2. With 4 bases clipped from V and 8 bases from J, the junction kept 5 bases outside the gene matches. The CDR3 length is 13 residues. CDR3 DNA sequence: TGTGCCAGCAGTTCGGTCGCGGGGGATGAGCAGTTCTTC. Its protein product is CASSSVAGDEQFF.

This clonotype was counted a few times. V is TRBV29-1 and J is TRBJ1-1, with TRBD1 matching over 7 bases. V was pared by 6 bases and J by 1 base, with 5 bases of the junction left unmatched. The CDR3 is 13 residues long. Per the germline V gene, CDR1 is SQVTM and CDR2 is ANQGSEA. The chain's CDR3 is CSVLTGANTEAFF. CDR3 DNA sequence: TGCAGCGTCCTAACAGGGGCGAACACTGAAGCTTTCTTT.

V usage is TRBV29-1 and J usage is TRBJ1-2, with a possible D match to TRBD1 (5 bases). V was trimmed by 2 bases and J by 8 bases, leaving 15 bases between them. The CDR3 runs to 13 residues. Germline loops: CDR1 SQVTM, CDR2 ANQGSEA. CDR3 region: CSVEMGLLGGYTF. CDR3 coding DNA: TGCAGCGTTGAAATGGGGCTCCTCGGGGGCTACACCTTC.

This clonotype was observed at least ten times. This chain joins TRBV5-1 and TRBJ2-7, with D uncertain. This CDR3 is built from 14 residues. Germline CDR1 reads SGHRS; CDR2 reads YFSETQ. The V end lost 0 bases, the J end lost 5 bases, and 12 bases lay between the germline ends. The CDR3 DNA sequence: TGCGCCAGCAGCTTGGTTGAGAGTCGTGACGAGCAGTACTTC. The encoded protein is CASSLVESRDEQYF.

This clonotype has more than one count but fewer than ten. The genes are TRBV7-6 and TRBJ2-7, with TRBD2 matching 9 bases. Germline CDR1 and CDR2: SGHVS and FNYEAQ. CDR3 length: 14 residues. The V gene end was trimmed by 1 base and the J gene end by 3 bases; junction bases not matched to a gene: 1. CDR3 region: CASSLVSGSYEQYF. CDR3 in DNA: TGTGCCAGCAGCTTAGTTAGCGGGAGCTACGAGCAGTACTTC.

V usage is TRBV4-1 and J usage is TRBJ2-5, with no clear D. The germline gives CDR1 MGHRA, CDR2 YSYEKL. V was pared by 0 bases and J by 4 bases, with 12 bases between. The CDR3 is made up of 15 amino acids. The DNA of the CDR3 is TGCGCCAGCAGCCAAGAAGGTGGGGAAGGAGAGACCCAGTACTTC. Protein: CASSQEGGEGETQYF.

Here the CDR3 reads CASGQASSYNSPLHF. In DNA, the CDR3 is TGTGCCAGCGGACAGGCGAGCTCCTATAATTCACCCCTCCACTTT. The chain links TRBV27 to TRBJ1-6; 7 bases line up with TRBD1. Germline values: CDR1 MNHEY, CDR2 SMNVEV (reference sequence). Trimming cost V 8 bases and J 0 bases; bases outside gene matches: 4. The CDR3 covers 15 residues.

The chain carries TRBV5-6 and TRBJ2-1, with D tentatively TRBD2 (5 bases). The CDR3 has 13 residues. Germline CDR1 reads SGHDT; CDR2 reads YYEEEE. Trimming shortened V by 4 bases and J by 7 bases, and 12 bases separated the two germline ends. The DNA of the CDR3 is TGTGCCAGCAGCGTTCTGGCGGGTAATGAGCAGTTCTTC. Encoded protein: CASSVLAGNEQFF.

This clonotype has at least ten counts. V usage is TRBV27 and J usage is TRBJ2-5, with D possibly being TRBD1 (5 bases). V was trimmed by 3 bases and J by 2 bases, leaving 10 bases between them. Germline values: CDR1 MNHEY, CDR2 SMNVEV (reference sequence). The CDR3 totals 14 residues. The CDR3 DNA reads TGTGCCAGCAGTTTGGTAGGGGTTCAAGAGACCCAGTACTTC. Protein: CASSLVGVQETQYF.

V gene TRBV7-8 combines with J gene TRBJ1-1; D remains ambiguous. The CDR3 is 15 residues long. Germline CDR1 and CDR2: SGHVS and FQNEAQ. The V end was cut by 0 bases, the J end by 0 bases, with 8 bases between. CDR3 bases: TGTGCCAGCAGCTTAGCGCGGGTGATGAACACTGAAGCTTTCTTT. Protein: CASSLARVMNTEAFF.

This clonotype occurred many times. The chain combines TRBV5-1 with TRBJ2-1; 8 bases map to TRBD2. Germline V CDR1 and CDR2: SGHRS, YFSETQ. V shed 0 bases, J shed 9 bases, and the junction held 5 bases outside the gene matches. CDR3 length: 14 residues. CDR3 residues: CASSLDWREVEQFF. For the CDR3, the DNA is TGCGCCAGCAGCTTGGACTGGCGGGAGGTTGAGCAGTTCTTC.

This chain joins TRBV4-3 and TRBJ2-3, with TRBD2 matching over 12 bases. Germline V CDR1 and CDR2: LGHNA, YSLEER. CDR3 size: 19 residues. Unmatched junction bases numbered 9, after V lost 0 bases and J lost 2 bases. The CDR3 bases are TGCGCCAGCAGCCAAGACCAGGGGCCTAGCGGGAGGGTCACAGATACGCAGTATTTT. Translation: CASSQDQGPSGRVTDTQYF.

The sample holds many counts of this clonotype. Written as DNA, the CDR3 is TGTGCCAGCAGAGTGGCTACCAGGGGCCACAATGAGCAGTTCTTC. This translates into CASRVATRGHNEQFF. The chain links TRBV27 to TRBJ2-1; D is perhaps TRBD1 (6 bases). V was cut by 6 bases and J by 5 bases, with 17 bases left in between. Germline V gives CDR1 MNHEY, CDR2 SMNVEV (reference sequence). CDR3 size: 15 residues.

The rearrangement joins TRBV6-5 to TRBJ2-5; D is uncertain. The germline CDR1 and CDR2 sequences are MNHEY and SVGAGI. V was trimmed by 0 bases and J by 0 bases, leaving 14 bases between them. The CDR3 has 17 amino acids. The CDR3 here is CASSYSISGVYQETQYF. CDR3 nucleotide sequence: TGTGCCAGCAGTTACTCGATAAGTGGCGTGTACCAAGAGACCCAGTACTTC.

This sequence joins TRBV4-1 and TRBJ1-4, with D possibly being TRBD1 (6 bases). Trimming pared 1 base from V and 6 bases from J, leaving 9 bases between. The CDR3 sequence is 14 residues long. Germline assignment: CDR1 MGHRA and CDR2 YSYEKL. The chain's CDR3 is CASSQGQGHEKLFF. CDR3 DNA: TGCGCCAGCAGCCAAGGGCAGGGGCATGAAAAACTGTTTTTT.

The V gene is TRBV28, the J gene TRBJ2-3; a possible D gene is TRBD2 (5 bases). Trimming removed 3 bases at V and 4 bases at J, with 14 bases between. Germline V CDR1 and CDR2: MDHEN, SYDVKM. The CDR3 length is 15 residues. The chain's CDR3 is CASSFGVGSPDTQYF. The CDR3, as DNA: TGTGCCAGCAGTTTCGGGGTAGGATCCCCAGATACGCAGTATTTT.

This clonotype has just a few counts. This chain links TRBV29-1 with TRBJ2-3; D gene uncertain. The CDR3 totals 13 residues. Trimming took 1 base from V and 3 from J, leaving 8 bases between them. Germline V gene sequence: CDR1 SQVTM, CDR2 ANQGSEA. For the CDR3, the DNA is TGCAGCGTTGAAGGATGGCCTACAGATACGCAGTATTTT. This translates into CSVEGWPTDTQYF.

The CDR3 DNA is TGCGCCAGCAGCCAAGTCCCGGACGGGTACACTGAAGCTTTCTTT. It yields the protein CASSQVPDGYTEAFF. The V call is TRBV4-1, the J call TRBJ1-1, with D hard to call. Germline CDR1 and CDR2: MGHRA and YSYEKL. CDR3 length equals 15 residues. V was cut by 1 base and J by 3 bases, with 12 bases left in between.

This clonotype was observed a handful of times. This sequence joins TRBV7-6 and TRBJ2-7; TRBD1 is a possible D gene (6 bases). V was trimmed by 2 bases and J by 2 bases, leaving 10 bases between them. The CDR3 runs 14 residues. In germline, CDR1 is SGHVS, CDR2 FNYEAQ. CDR3 residues: CASSLLDSPYEQYF. The CDR3 region has the DNA TGTGCCAGCAGCTTATTGGACAGCCCCTACGAGCAGTACTTC. Looking up the rest from reference TRBV7-6 and TRBJ2-7 gives the full variable domain: GAGVSQSPRYKVTKRGQDVALRCDPISGHVSLYWYRQALGQGPEFLTYFNYEAQQDKSGLPNDRFSAERPEGSISTLTIQRTEQRDSAMYRCASSLLDSPYEQYFGPGTRLTVT.